This T cell receptor (beta chain) was found in a study of monozygotic twins with inflammatory bowel disease. CDR1 SGHVS and CDR2 FQNEAQ come from the germline V gene. There are 13 residues in the CDR3. TCRdb reanalyzed the 5' RACE reads and collapses them to one entry per CDR3 protein, without DNA. The ten top clones account for 2% to 3%, within a sample of about 380,000 distinct CDR3 sequences. This TCR was recovered from a human donor with ulcerative colitis or Crohn's disease, or a healthy co-twin of an affected twin (not recorded which). The sample comprised blood. V usage is TRBV7-8 and J usage is TRBJ2-1; TCRdb names TRBD2, which stays unverified in the absence of DNA. The chain's CDR3 is CASSPVHGNEQFF.